These 5 T cell receptor beta chains were sequenced from one sample in a study of T cells in Graves' hyperthyroidism and ophthalmopathy. Amplified TCR beta CDR3 regions came from RNA transcripts. With the HTBI primer set, the TCR CDR3 went through a first round of RT-PCR. Each CDR3 protein gets one entry after TCRdb re-called the multiplex PCR reads with MiXCR. The sample contains fewer than 500,000 distinct CDR3 sequences, roughly 15% of which appear only once. The sequenced sample was blood. These receptor sequences come from a man in his late teens or twenties with Graves' ophthalmopathy.

This clonotype was counted at least ten times. CDR3 protein: CASSSNRDRVLMDIQYF. The CDR3 coding sequence is TGTGCCAGCAGCTCAAATAGGGACCGGGTTCTAATGGACATTCAGTACTTC. The V gene is TRBV11-2, the J gene TRBJ2-4; either TRBD1 or TRBD2 may fit D (5 bases each). CDR1 and CDR2 from the germline V gene are SGHAT and FQNNGV. This CDR3 has 17 amino acids. V lost 4 bases and J lost 8, with 24 bases in between.

This clonotype has at least ten counts. The V gene is TRBV6-1, the J gene TRBJ2-1; 13 nucleotides line up with TRBD2. CDR3 length: 14 amino acids. Germline trimming cut 10 bases from V and 9 bases from J; bases unmatched to any gene: 9. In germline, CDR1 is MNHNS, CDR2 SASEGT. The CDR3 DNA reads as TGTGCCACCCGACTAGCGGGAGGTCCGGGTGAGCAGTTCTTC. Its protein product is CATRLAGGPGEQFF.

Ten or more counts support this clonotype. The rearrangement links TRBV7-3 to TRBJ2-7; 12 bases line up with TRBD2. This CDR3 comprises 16 residues. The V gene's germline CDR1 is SGHTA and CDR2 FQGTGA. V shed 1 base, J shed 6 bases, and the junction held 7 bases outside the gene matches. For the CDR3, the DNA is TGTGCCAGCAGCTTAATGGCGGCTAGCGGGAGGGCCGAGCAGTACTTC. Residues: CASSLMAASGRAEQYF.

CDR3 nucleotides: TGTGCCAGCAGCTTGAGGACAGGGGCAAATGAAAAACTGTTTTTT. The encoded protein is CASSLRTGANEKLFF. This rearrangement joins TRBV5-6 to TRBJ1-4; 9 positions agree with TRBD1. Germline CDR1 SGHDT, CDR2 YYEEEE. Losses at the gene ends were 1 base for V and 5 bases for J; bases not matched to a gene: 3. CDR3 length: 15 amino acids.

Concerning this clonotype itself: Since a much larger clone is just one base distant, this may be a read error. The conserved phenylalanine or tryptophan normally closing the CDR3 is absent here, so this likely arose from a read error. V and J are TRBV10-3 and TRBJ2-7; the D gene is possibly TRBD2 (6 bases). Germline V gene sequence: CDR1 ENHRY, CDR2 SYGVKD. The CDR3 totals 13 residues. V lost 10 bases and J lost 0, with 13 bases in between. In nucleotides, the CDR3 is TGTGCCACCAGGGCTAGCGACTCCTACGAGCAGTACCTC. Translating it yields CATRASDSYEQYL.